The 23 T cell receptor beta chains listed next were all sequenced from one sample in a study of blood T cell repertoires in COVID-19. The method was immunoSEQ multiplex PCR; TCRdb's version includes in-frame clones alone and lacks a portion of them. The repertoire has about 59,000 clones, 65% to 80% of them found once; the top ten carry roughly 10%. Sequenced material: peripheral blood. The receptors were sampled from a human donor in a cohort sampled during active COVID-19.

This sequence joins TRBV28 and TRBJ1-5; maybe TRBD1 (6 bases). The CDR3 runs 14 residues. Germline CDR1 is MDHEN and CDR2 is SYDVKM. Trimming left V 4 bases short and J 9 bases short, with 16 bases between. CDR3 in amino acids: CASSSDRRFWPQHF. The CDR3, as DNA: TGTGCCAGCAGTTCCGACAGGAGATTTTGGCCCCAGCATTTT.

CDR3 sequence reads: CAWEVSGTPLSGNTIYF. In DNA form, the CDR3 reads TGTGCCTGGGAGGTTTCGGGGACACCCCTCTCTGGAAACACCATATATTTT. The V and J genes are TRBV30 and TRBJ1-3; D may be TRBD1 (6 bases). V was cut by 5 bases and J by 0 bases, with 20 bases left in between. CDR3 length equals 17 residues. CDR1 is GTSNPN and CDR2 is SVGIG in the germline V gene (reference sequence). Combining the CDR3 with reference TRBV30 and TRBJ1-3 gives the whole variable domain SQTIHQWPATLVQPVGSPLSLECTVEGTSNPNLYWYRQAAGRGLQLLFYSVGIGQISSEVPQNLSASRPQDRQFILSSKKLLLSDSGFYLCAWEVSGTPLSGNTIYFGEGSWLTVV.

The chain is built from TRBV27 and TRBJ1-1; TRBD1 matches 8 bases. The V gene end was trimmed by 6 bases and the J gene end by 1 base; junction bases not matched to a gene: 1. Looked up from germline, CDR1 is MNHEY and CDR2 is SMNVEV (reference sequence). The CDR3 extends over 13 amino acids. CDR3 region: CASRGTGNTEAFF. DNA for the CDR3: TGTGCCAGCAGGGGGACAGGGAACACTGAAGCTTTCTTT.

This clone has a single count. CDR3 in DNA: TGCAGCGTTGGGCGCGGCACCCATGGCTACACCTTC. It codes for CSVGRGTHGYTF. This rearrangement joins TRBV29-1 to TRBJ1-2; D unresolved. The CDR3 has 12 amino acids. Deletions cut 4 bases from V and 6 bases from J, with 12 bases between. The germline CDR1 and CDR2 sequences are SQVTM and ANQGSEA.

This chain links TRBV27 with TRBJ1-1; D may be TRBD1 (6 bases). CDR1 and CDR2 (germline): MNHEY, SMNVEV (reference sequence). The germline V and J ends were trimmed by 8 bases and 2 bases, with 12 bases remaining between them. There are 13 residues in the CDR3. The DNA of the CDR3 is TGTGCCAGCGCCTCACAGGGTAACACTGAAGCTTTCTTT. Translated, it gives CASASQGNTEAFF.

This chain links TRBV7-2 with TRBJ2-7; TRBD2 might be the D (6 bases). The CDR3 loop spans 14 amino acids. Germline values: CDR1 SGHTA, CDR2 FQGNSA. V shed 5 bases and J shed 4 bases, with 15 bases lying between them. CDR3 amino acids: CASSPVGTVYEQYF. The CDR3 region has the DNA TGTGCCAGCAGCCCAGTGGGGACTGTATACGAGCAGTACTTC.

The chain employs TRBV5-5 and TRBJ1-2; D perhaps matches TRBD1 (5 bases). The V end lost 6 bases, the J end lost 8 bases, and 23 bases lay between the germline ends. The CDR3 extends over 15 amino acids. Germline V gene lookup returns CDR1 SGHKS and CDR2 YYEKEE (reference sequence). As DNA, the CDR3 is TGTGCCAGCAACACTGGGGCAGGGTCAGGGCGAGGCTACACCTTC. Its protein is CASNTGAGSGRGYTF.

CDR3 loop: CASSPSLGQGAHEQYF. The DNA for the CDR3 is TGTGCCAGCAGCCCGTCCCTGGGGCAGGGGGCCCACGAGCAGTACTTC. The V gene is TRBV9, the J gene TRBJ2-7, with 8 bases lining up with TRBD1. Germline trimming cut 4 bases from V and 5 bases from J; bases unmatched to any gene: 14. The germline V gene encodes CDR1 SGDLS and CDR2 YYNGEE. The CDR3 runs 16 residues. The full variable domain, completed using reference TRBV9 and TRBJ2-7, is DSGVTQTPKHLITATGQRVTLRCSPRSGDLSVYWYQQSLDQGLQFLIQYYNGEERAKGNILERFSAQQFPDLHSELNLSSLELGDSALYFCASSPSLGQGAHEQYFGPGTRLTVT.

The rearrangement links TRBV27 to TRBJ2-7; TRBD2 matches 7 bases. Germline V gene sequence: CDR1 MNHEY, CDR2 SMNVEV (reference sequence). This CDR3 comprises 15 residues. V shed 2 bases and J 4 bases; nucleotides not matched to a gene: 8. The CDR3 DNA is TGTGCCAGCAGTTTAACGGCTAGCGGATTGTACGAGCAGTACTTC. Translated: CASSLTASGLYEQYF.

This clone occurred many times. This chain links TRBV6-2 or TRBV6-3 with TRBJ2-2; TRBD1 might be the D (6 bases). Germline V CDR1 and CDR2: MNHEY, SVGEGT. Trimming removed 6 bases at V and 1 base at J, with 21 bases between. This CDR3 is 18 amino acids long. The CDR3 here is CASSIRGPGQKNTGELFF. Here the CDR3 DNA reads TGTGCCAGCAGCATAAGAGGACCGGGACAAAAGAACACCGGGGAGCTGTTTTTT.

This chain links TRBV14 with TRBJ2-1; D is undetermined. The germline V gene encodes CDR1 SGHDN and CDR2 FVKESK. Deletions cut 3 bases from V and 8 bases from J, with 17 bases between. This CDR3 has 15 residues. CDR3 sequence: CASSHHPWVGDEQFF. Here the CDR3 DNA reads TGTGCCAGCAGCCACCACCCCTGGGTGGGCGATGAGCAGTTCTTC.

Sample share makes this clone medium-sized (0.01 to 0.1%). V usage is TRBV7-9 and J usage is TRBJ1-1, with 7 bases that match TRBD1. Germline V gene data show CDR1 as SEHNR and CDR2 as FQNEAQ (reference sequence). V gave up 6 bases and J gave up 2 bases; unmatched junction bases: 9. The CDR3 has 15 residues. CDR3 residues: CASRRPGTANTEAFF. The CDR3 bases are TGTGCCAGCAGGCGACCCGGGACAGCAAACACTGAAGCTTTCTTT.

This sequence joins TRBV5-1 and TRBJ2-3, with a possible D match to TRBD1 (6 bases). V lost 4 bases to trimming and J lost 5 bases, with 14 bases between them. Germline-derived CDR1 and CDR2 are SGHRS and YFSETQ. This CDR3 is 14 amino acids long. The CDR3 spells CASSTGQTEDTQYF. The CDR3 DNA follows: TGCGCCAGCAGCACCGGACAGACCGAAGATACGCAGTATTTT.

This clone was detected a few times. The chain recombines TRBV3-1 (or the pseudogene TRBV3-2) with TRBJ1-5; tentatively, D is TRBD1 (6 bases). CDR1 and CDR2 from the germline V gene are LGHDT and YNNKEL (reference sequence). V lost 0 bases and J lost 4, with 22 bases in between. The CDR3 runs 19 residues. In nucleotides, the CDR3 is TGTGCCAGCAGCCAAGATAGCAGGGGCAGGGACCAGGGAAATCAGCCCCAGCATTTT. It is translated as CASSQDSRGRDQGNQPQHF.

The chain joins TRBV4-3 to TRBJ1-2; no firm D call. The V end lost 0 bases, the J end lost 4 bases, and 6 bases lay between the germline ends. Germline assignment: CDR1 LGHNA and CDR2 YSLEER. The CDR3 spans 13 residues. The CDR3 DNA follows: TGCGCCAGCAGCCAAGAAGGAGTCTATGGCTACACCTTC. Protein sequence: CASSQEGVYGYTF.

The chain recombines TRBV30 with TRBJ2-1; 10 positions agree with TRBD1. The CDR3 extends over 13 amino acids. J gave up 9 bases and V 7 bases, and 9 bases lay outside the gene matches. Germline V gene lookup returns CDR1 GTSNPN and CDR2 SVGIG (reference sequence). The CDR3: CALWGTGEGEQFF. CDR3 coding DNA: TGTGCCTTGTGGGGGACAGGGGAGGGTGAGCAGTTCTTC.

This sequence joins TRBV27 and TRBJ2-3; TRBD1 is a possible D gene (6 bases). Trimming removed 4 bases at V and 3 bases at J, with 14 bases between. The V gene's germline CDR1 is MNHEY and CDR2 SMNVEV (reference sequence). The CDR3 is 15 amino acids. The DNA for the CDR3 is TGTGCCAGCAGTTCTGTGGGACAAGAGACAGATACGCAGTATTTT. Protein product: CASSSVGQETDTQYF.

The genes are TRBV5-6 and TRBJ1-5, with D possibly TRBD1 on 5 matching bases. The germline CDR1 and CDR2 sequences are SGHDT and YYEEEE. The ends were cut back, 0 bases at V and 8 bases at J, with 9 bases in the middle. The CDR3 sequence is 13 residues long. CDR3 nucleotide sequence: TGTGCCAGCAGCTTGGGACAGCTCAAGCCCCAGCATTTT. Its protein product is CASSLGQLKPQHF. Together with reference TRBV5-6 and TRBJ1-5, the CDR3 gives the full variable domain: DAGVTQSPTHLIKTRGQQVTLRCSPKSGHDTVSWYQQALGQGPQFIFQYYEEEERQRGNFPDRFSGHQFPNYSSELNVNALLLGDSALYLCASSLGQLKPQHFGDGTRLSIL.

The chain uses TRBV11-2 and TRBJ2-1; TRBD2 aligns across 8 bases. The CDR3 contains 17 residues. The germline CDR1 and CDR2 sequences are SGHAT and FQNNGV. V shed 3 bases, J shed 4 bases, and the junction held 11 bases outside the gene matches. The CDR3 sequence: CASSFGGIAGGYNEQFF. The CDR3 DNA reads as TGTGCCAGCAGCTTCGGGGGGATTGCGGGAGGTTACAATGAGCAGTTCTTC. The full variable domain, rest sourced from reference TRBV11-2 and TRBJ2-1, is EAGVAQSPRYKIIEKRQSVAFWCNPISGHATLYWYQQILGQGPKLLIQFQNNGVVDDSQLPKDRFSAERLKGVDSTLKIQPAKLEDSAVYLCASSFGGIAGGYNEQFFGPGTRLTVL.

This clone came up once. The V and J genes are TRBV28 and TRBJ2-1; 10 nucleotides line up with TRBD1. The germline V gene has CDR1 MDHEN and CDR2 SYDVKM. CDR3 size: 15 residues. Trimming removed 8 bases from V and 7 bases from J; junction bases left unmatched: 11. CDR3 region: CASGYQTGGANEQFF. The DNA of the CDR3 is TGTGCCAGCGGATACCAGACAGGGGGCGCGAATGAGCAGTTCTTC.

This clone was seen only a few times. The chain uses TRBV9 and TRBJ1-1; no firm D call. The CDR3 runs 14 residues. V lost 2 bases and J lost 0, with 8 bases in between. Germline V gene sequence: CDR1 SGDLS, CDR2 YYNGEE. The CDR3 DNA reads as TGTGCCAGCAGCGTTGGCAGTTTGAACACTGAAGCTTTCTTT. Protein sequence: CASSVGSLNTEAFF.

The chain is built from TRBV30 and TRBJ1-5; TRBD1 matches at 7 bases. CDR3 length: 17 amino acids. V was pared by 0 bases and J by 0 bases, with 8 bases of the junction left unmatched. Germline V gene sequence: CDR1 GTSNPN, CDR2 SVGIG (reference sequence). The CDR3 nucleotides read TGTGCCTGGAGTGTAGGGACAGTAAGTAATAGCAATCAGCCCCAGCATTTT. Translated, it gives CAWSVGTVSNSNQPQHF.

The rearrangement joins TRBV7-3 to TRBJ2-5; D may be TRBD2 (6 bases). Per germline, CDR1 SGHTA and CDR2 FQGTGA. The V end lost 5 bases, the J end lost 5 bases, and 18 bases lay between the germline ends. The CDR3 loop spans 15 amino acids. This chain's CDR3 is CASSPEGGQGETQYF. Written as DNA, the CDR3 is TGTGCCAGCAGCCCGGAGGGCGGCCAAGGGGAGACCCAGTACTTC.